Sequencing of this T cell receptor beta chain was carried out in a study of vaccination and CD4 T cells after COVID-19. In this sample, this clonotype turned up once. The antigen is undetermined. Sample treatment: approximately 10-day PBMC culture with coronavirus spike peptide pools or control peptides (ViraFEST assay). CDR3 length equals 15 residues. Trimming cost V 6 bases and J 3 bases; bases outside gene matches: 6. The Oncomine TCR Beta short-read assay was applied to DNA of cultured CD4+ T cells. TCRdb re-called the PCR reads with MiXCR, one entry per CDR3 protein. The repertoire consists of about 13,000 distinct CDR3 sequences, with less than 70% occurring once and the leading ten covering roughly an eighth.

The sample comprised CD4+ T cells from blood, cultured in vitro. V usage is TRBV12-3 or TRBV12-4 and J usage is TRBJ2-1, with 9 bases fitting TRBD2. The source is a human donor who had recovered from COVID-19. The CDR3 sequence is CASSYSGSFYNEQFF. The CDR3 coding sequence is TGTGCCAGCAGCTATAGCGGGAGTTTCTACAATGAGCAGTTCTTC.